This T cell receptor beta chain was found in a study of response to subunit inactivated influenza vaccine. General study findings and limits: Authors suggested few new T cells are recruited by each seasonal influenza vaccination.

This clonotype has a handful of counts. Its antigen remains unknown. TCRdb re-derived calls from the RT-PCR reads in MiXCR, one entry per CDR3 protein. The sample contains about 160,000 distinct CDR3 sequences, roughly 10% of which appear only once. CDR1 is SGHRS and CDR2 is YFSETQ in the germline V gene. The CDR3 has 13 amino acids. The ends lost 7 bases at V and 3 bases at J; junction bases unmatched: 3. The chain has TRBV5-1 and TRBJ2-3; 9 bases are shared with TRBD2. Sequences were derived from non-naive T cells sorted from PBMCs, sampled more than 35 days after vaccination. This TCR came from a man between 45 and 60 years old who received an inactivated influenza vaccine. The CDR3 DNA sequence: TGCGCCAGCGGTAGCGGGAGTACAGATACGCAGTATTTT. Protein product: CASGSGSTDTQYF.